This T cell receptor (beta chain) was recorded in a study of T cell changes during pregnancy in multiple sclerosis. The V gene lost 3 bases and the J gene lost 3 bases, with 15 bases spanning the gap. The CDR3 totals 15 residues. CDR1 and CDR2 from the germline V gene are KGHSH and LQKENI. Here immunoSEQ multiplex PCR was the method, and the copy in TCRdb shows in-frame clones only, minus some. The sample yields 55,000 to 65,000 clones, 80% to 95% seen once. This clone was observed a single time. The source is a female donor with multiple sclerosis, enrolled in a pregnancy study. The sample here was peripheral blood, taken in the first trimester of pregnancy. The J gene is TRBJ2-7, the V gene TRBV18; D possibly corresponds to TRBD2 (6 bases). DNA of the CDR3: TGTGCCAGCTCACCGTTCGGGACTGAAGACTACGAGCAGTACTTC. Its protein product is CASSPFGTEDYEQYF.